The 28 T cell receptor beta chains in this list originate from one sample, sequenced in a study of blood T cell repertoires in COVID-19 (dated by TCRdb to the early 2020s). Receptor amplification or capture employed the immunoSEQ multiplex PCR assay. The table comes from immuneACCESS by way of TCRdb, which keeps in-frame sequences with V and J called. Part of the clones is missing from these tables; in studies checked, under half for an unresolved V gene and the rest for unknown reasons. Present in this sample are more than 200,000 clones, roughly 88% of which were seen just once. The ten largest make up around 27% of the sample. Sequencing was performed on peripheral blood. The receptor source for this set is a man in his forties with acute or convalescent COVID-19.

The CDR3 protein is CASRPGQGWELNYGYTF. CDR3 bases: TGTGCCAGCAGACCGGGACAGGGGTGGGAGCTTAACTATGGCTACACCTTC. The chain is built from TRBV5-6 and TRBJ1-2, with 10 nucleotides matching TRBD1. The V and J ends lost 5 bases and 1 base, in that order; junction bases with no gene match: 11. The length of the CDR3 is 17 residues. Germline V lookup: CDR1 SGHDT, CDR2 YYEEEE.

The CDR3 protein is CSVRTGQGNQPQHF. In DNA, the CDR3 is TGCAGCGTAAGAACGGGACAGGGAAATCAGCCCCAGCATTTT. The rearrangement links TRBV29-1 to TRBJ1-5, with 9 bases matching TRBD1. The V gene end was trimmed by 6 bases and the J gene end by 4 bases; junction bases not matched to a gene: 7. The germline CDR1 and CDR2 sequences are SQVTM and ANQGSEA. This CDR3 is 14 amino acids long. Looking up the rest from reference TRBV29-1 and TRBJ1-5 gives the full variable domain: SAVISQKPSRDICQRGTSLTIQCQVDSQVTMMFWYRQQPGQSLTLIATANQGSEATYESGFVIDKFPISRPNLTFSTLTVSNMSPEDSSIYLCSVRTGQGNQPQHFGDGTRLSIL.

V usage is TRBV7-2 and J usage is TRBJ2-1, with 7 bases fitting TRBD2. CDR1 and CDR2 (germline): SGHTA, FQGNSA. The CDR3 spans 14 residues. With V trimmed by 1 base and J by 6 bases, 3 bases remained unmatched. The CDR3 loop is CASSLGGSRNEQFF. The CDR3 region has the DNA TGTGCCAGCAGCTTAGGCGGGAGTCGCAATGAGCAGTTCTTC. Complete variable domain (other parts from reference TRBV7-2 and TRBJ2-1): GAGVSQSPSNKVTEKGKDVELRCDPISGHTALYWYRQSLGQGLEFLIYFQGNSAPDKSGLPSDRFSAERTGGSVSTLTIQRTQQEDSAVYLCASSLGGSRNEQFFGPGTRLTVL.

This clone was detected ten times or more. The CDR3 DNA follows: TGTGCCAGCAGCTTACTAGCGGGAAACGAGCAGTACTTC. Its protein product is CASSLLAGNEQYF. The V call is TRBV5-5, the J call TRBJ2-7; the match to TRBD2 covers 10 bases. The trim removed 2 bases at V and 5 bases at J, leaving 1 base unmatched. The germline CDR1 and CDR2 sequences are SGHKS and YYEKEE (reference sequence). The CDR3 runs to 13 residues.

The chain recombines TRBV3-1 (or the pseudogene TRBV3-2) with TRBJ1-3; D is unclear. This CDR3 has 14 residues. Trimming removed 4 bases from V and 4 bases from J, with 11 bases in between. The germline gives CDR1 LGHDT, CDR2 YNNKEL (reference sequence). The CDR3 DNA sequence: TGTGCCAGCAGCCCGGTGGGGAGAGGAAACACCATATATTTT. Translating gives CASSPVGRGNTIYF.

The V gene is TRBV29-1, the J gene TRBJ2-7, with unresolved D. The germline V gene encodes CDR1 SQVTM and CDR2 ANQGSEA. V lost 0 bases, J lost 4 bases, and 10 bases lay in between. The CDR3 contains 13 residues. The CDR3 is CSVEDQAGYEQYF. The CDR3 region has the DNA TGCAGCGTTGAAGATCAGGCCGGTTACGAGCAGTACTTC.

V is TRBV19 and J is TRBJ2-5; 9 bases line up with TRBD2. The CDR3 runs 15 residues. The junction had 8 bases not matched to a gene; V was cut back by 3 bases and J by 6 bases. Germline CDR1 is LNHDA and CDR2 is SQIVND (reference sequence). CDR3 amino acids: CASSISGSFSKTQYF. The CDR3 DNA follows: TGTGCCAGTAGTATTAGCGGGAGTTTCAGCAAGACCCAGTACTTC.

The chain carries TRBV19 and TRBJ2-1; D may be TRBD1 (6 bases). The V gene's germline CDR1 is LNHDA and CDR2 SQIVND (reference sequence). The V gene lost 3 bases and the J gene lost 4 bases, with 16 bases spanning the gap. The CDR3 runs 16 residues. As DNA, the CDR3 is TGTGCCAGTAGTATCCCTCACAGGGCCGAGTACAATGAGCAGTTCTTC. Translated, it gives CASSIPHRAEYNEQFF.

This clone has only one observation. J is TRBJ1-4 and V is TRBV30; maybe TRBD1 (5 bases). The CDR3 runs to 13 residues. V lost 5 bases to trimming and J lost 6 bases, with 13 bases between them. The germline V gene encodes CDR1 GTSNPN and CDR2 SVGIG (reference sequence). CDR3 in amino acids: CAWDRAGYEKLFF. Here the CDR3 DNA reads TGTGCCTGGGACAGAGCAGGCTATGAAAAACTGTTTTTT.

The chain has TRBV19 and TRBJ2-7, with a tentative D call TRBD1 (6 bases). The CDR3 extends over 16 amino acids. CDR1 LNHDA and CDR2 SQIVND come from the germline V gene (reference sequence). V was clipped by 5 bases and J by 2 bases, with 19 bases between them. Here the CDR3 DNA reads TGTGCCAGTAGTCATAGGGGGTCCTTTCCCCCCTACGAGCAGTACTTC. The encoded protein is CASSHRGSFPPYEQYF.

DNA for the CDR3: TGTGCCAGCAGTGATTGGCGGAACTACGAGCAGTACTTC. This encodes CASSDWRNYEQYF. The V gene is TRBV25-1, the J gene TRBJ2-7; no clear D. V lost 3 bases to trimming and J lost 3 bases, with 9 bases between them. CDR1 and CDR2 (germline): MGHDK, SYGVNS. This CDR3 region has 13 residues.

J is TRBJ2-7 and V is TRBV5-1; the match to TRBD2 covers 9 bases. Germline CDR1 SGHRS, CDR2 YFSETQ. The CDR3 is 16 residues long. Trimming cost V 0 bases and J 0 bases; bases outside gene matches: 4. CDR3 nucleotide sequence: TGCGCCAGCAGCTTGGATGTAGCGGGAGCCTCCTACGAGCAGTACTTC. Protein: CASSLDVAGASYEQYF.

The V gene is TRBV5-4, the J gene TRBJ1-2; D unclear. CDR1 is SGHNT, CDR2 YYREEE, per germline (reference sequence). V was shortened by 4 bases and J by 5 bases, with 18 bases between the two germline ends. The CDR3 consists of 15 residues. Written as DNA, the CDR3 is TGTGCCAGCAGCCCGCCCGGCGGACTCGAGTATGGCTACACCTTC. This sequence encodes CASSPPGGLEYGYTF.

This sequence joins TRBV7-6 and TRBJ1-5; 7 positions agree with TRBD1. CDR3 length: 15 amino acids. Germline V gene data show CDR1 as SGHVS and CDR2 as FNYEAQ. Trimming took 5 bases from V and 7 from J; bases not matched to a gene: 11. The CDR3 sequence: CASSIRQGRGQPQHF. DNA of the CDR3: TGTGCCAGCAGCATTCGACAGGGCAGGGGCCAGCCCCAGCATTTT.

The chain combines TRBV6-5 with TRBJ1-6; D unresolved. Germline assignment: CDR1 MNHEY and CDR2 SVGAGI. V was pared by 0 bases and J by 4 bases, with 7 bases between. The CDR3 runs to 15 residues. CDR3 DNA: TGTGCCAGCAGTTACTCGAGGGAATATAATTCACCCCTCCACTTT. Protein sequence: CASSYSREYNSPLHF.

The chain employs TRBV29-1 and TRBJ1-2; possible D gene TRBD1, 6 bases. CDR1 and CDR2 (germline): SQVTM, ANQGSEA. The V and J ends lost 7 bases and 0 bases respectively, with 15 bases between them. This CDR3 region has 14 residues. The CDR3 protein is CSASDRQANYGYTF. Here the CDR3 DNA reads TGCAGCGCTTCGGACAGACAAGCTAACTATGGCTACACCTTC.

The table lists this clone with a few counts. The rearrangement links TRBV28 to TRBJ1-5; no clear D. Germline CDR1 reads MDHEN; CDR2 reads SYDVKM. V was pared by 2 bases and J by 6 bases, with 5 bases between. The CDR3 contains 12 residues. The CDR3 region is CASSLLRQPQHF. Written as DNA, the CDR3 is TGTGCCAGCAGTTTACTGCGTCAGCCCCAGCATTTT. The complete variable domain, with remaining parts taken from reference TRBV28 and TRBJ1-5, reads DVKVTQSSRYLVKRTGEKVFLECVQDMDHENMFWYRQDPGLGLRLIYFSYDVKMKEKGDIPEGYSVSREKKERFSLILESASTNQTSMYLCASSLLRQPQHFGDGTRLSIL.

The chain joins TRBV29-1 to TRBJ2-2, with 8 positions matching TRBD2. Germline trimming cut 0 bases from V and 4 bases from J; bases unmatched to any gene: 4. The CDR3 is 15 residues long. Germline assignment: CDR1 SQVTM and CDR2 ANQGSEA. Here the CDR3 DNA reads TGCAGCGTTGAAGAATCCGCGGGAGGCACCGGGGAGCTGTTTTTT. It yields the protein CSVEESAGGTGELFF.

In its sample, this clone was seen once. V usage is TRBV20-1 and J usage is TRBJ1-4; no reliable D call. V lost 6 bases and J lost 10, with 12 bases in between. The CDR3 consists of 11 residues. Germline values: CDR1 DFQATT, CDR2 SNEGSKA (reference sequence). The CDR3 sequence is CSAPNVGKLFF. The CDR3 DNA follows: TGCAGTGCCCCGAATGTCGGAAAACTGTTTTTT.

This clone was counted at least ten times. The J gene is TRBJ1-1, the V gene TRBV7-9; TRBD1 aligns across 8 bases. The trim removed 6 bases at V and 6 bases at J, leaving 6 bases unmatched. The CDR3 is 13 amino acids. Germline loops: CDR1 SEHNR, CDR2 FQNEAQ (reference sequence). The CDR3 DNA reads TGTGCCAGCAGTTCGACAGGGGCCCCTGAAGCTTTCTTT. The encoded protein is CASSSTGAPEAFF.

V is TRBV14 and J is TRBJ1-6; D gene ambiguous. Germline-derived CDR1 and CDR2 are SGHDN and FVKESK. This CDR3 contains 16 residues. V lost 5 bases and J 5 bases, leaving 16 bases between the germline ends. The CDR3 reads CASSSWALQHNSPLHF. The CDR3 nucleotides read TGTGCCAGCAGCTCTTGGGCCCTTCAACATAATTCACCCCTCCACTTT.

The chain carries TRBV19 and TRBJ1-2, with a possible D match to TRBD1 (6 bases). Germline values: CDR1 LNHDA, CDR2 SQIVND (reference sequence). This CDR3 is built from 15 residues. Trimming left V 8 bases short and J 4 bases short, with 20 bases between. CDR3 residues: CASLPRGGPGYGYTF. The CDR3 DNA is TGTGCCAGTCTCCCTAGGGGGGGCCCGGGCTATGGCTACACCTTC. The full variable domain, in which reference TRBV19 and TRBJ1-2 provide the parts outside the CDR3, is DGGITQSPKYLFRKEGQNVTLSCEQNLNHDAMYWYRQDPGQGLRLIYYSQIVNDFQKGDIAEGYSVSREKKESFPLTVTSAQKNPTAFYLCASLPRGGPGYGYTFGSGTRLTVV.

V is TRBV19 and J is TRBJ1-2; D unresolved. With 3 bases removed from V and 7 bases from J, the gap between germline ends came to 12 bases. The CDR3 runs 13 residues. From germline, CDR1 is LNHDA and CDR2 SQIVND (reference sequence). The DNA for the CDR3 is TGTGCCAGTAGTATTATAGAGGGAGGTGGCTACACCTTC. Translated, it gives CASSIIEGGGYTF.

The chain recombines TRBV4-1 with TRBJ1-2; 7 bases agree with TRBD1. J lost 8 bases, V lost 1 base, and 13 bases had no gene match. CDR3 length equals 16 residues. Germline values: CDR1 MGHRA, CDR2 YSYEKL. In nucleotides, the CDR3 is TGCGCCAGCAGCCAAGGACAGGGAGATCTTCCGGCGGGCTACACCTTC. Translation gives CASSQGQGDLPAGYTF.

The genes are TRBV2 and TRBJ2-7, with 8 positions matching TRBD1. The V gene end was trimmed by 2 bases and the J gene end by 5 bases; junction bases not matched to a gene: 5. The germline V gene has CDR1 SNHLY and CDR2 FYNNEI. The CDR3 is 14 amino acids. As DNA, the CDR3 is TGTGCCAGCAGTGAATCGACGACAGGGGACGAGCAGTACTTC. It yields the protein CASSESTTGDEQYF.

The chain recombines TRBV6-5 with TRBJ2-1; 7 bases align to TRBD2. After removal of 2 bases from V and 3 bases from J, the junction contained 7 bases not matched to a gene. CDR3 size: 16 residues. In germline, CDR1 is MNHEY, CDR2 SVGAGI. CDR3 in amino acids: CASSYTGGAYYNEQFF. CDR3 sequence (DNA): TGTGCCAGCAGTTACACGGGGGGAGCGTACTACAATGAGCAGTTCTTC.

The chain combines TRBV3-1 (or the pseudogene TRBV3-2) with TRBJ1-1, with TRBD1 as a possible D gene (5 bases). CDR1 and CDR2 from the germline V gene are LGHDT and YNNKEL (reference sequence). The CDR3 sequence is 14 residues long. Trimming pared 4 bases from V and 1 base from J, leaving 10 bases between. The CDR3 is CASSLRQRNTEAFF. The CDR3 DNA follows: TGTGCCAGCAGCCTCCGACAGAGGAACACTGAAGCTTTCTTT.

This sequence joins TRBV18 and TRBJ1-1; 7 nucleotides match TRBD1. In germline, CDR1 is KGHSH, CDR2 LQKENI. J gave up 10 bases and V 3 bases, and 14 bases lay outside the gene matches. There are 15 residues in the CDR3. The CDR3 spells CASSPGPQGVERAFF. The CDR3 DNA follows: TGTGCCAGCTCACCCGGACCCCAGGGGGTGGAGAGAGCTTTCTTT.